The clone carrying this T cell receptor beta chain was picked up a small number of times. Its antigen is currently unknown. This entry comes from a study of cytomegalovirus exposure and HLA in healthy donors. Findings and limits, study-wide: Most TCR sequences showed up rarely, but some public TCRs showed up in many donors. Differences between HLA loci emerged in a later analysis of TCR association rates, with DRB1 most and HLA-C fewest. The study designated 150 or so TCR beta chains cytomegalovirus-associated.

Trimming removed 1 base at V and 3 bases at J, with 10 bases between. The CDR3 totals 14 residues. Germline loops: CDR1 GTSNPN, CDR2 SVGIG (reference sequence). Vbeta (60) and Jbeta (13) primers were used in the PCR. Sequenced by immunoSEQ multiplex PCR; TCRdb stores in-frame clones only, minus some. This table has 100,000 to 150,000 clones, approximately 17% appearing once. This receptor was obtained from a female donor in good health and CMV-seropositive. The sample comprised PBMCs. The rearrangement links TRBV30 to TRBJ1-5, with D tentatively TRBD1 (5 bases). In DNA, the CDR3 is TGTGCCTGGAGTGATAGACAGCCCAATCAGCCCCAGCATTTT. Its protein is CAWSDRQPNQPQHF. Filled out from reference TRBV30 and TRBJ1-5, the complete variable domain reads SQTIHQWPATLVQPVGSPLSLECTVEGTSNPNLYWYRQAAGRGLQLLFYSVGIGQISSEVPQNLSASRPQDRQFILSSKKLLLSDSGFYLCAWSDRQPNQPQHFGDGTRLSIL.